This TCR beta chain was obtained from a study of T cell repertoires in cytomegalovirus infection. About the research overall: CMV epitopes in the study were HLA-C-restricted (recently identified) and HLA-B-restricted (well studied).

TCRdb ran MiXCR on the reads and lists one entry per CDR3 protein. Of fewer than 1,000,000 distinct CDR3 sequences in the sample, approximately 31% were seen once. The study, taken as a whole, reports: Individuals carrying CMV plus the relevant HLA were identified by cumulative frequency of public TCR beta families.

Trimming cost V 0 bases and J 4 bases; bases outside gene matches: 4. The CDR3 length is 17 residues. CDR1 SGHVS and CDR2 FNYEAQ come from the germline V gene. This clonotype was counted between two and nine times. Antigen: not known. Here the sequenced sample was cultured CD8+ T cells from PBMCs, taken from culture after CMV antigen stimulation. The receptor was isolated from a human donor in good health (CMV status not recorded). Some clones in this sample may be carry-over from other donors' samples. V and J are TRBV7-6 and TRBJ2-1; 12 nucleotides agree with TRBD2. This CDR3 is CASSLAGGTSGYNEQFF. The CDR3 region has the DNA TGTGCCAGCAGCTTAGCCGGTGGGACTAGCGGGTACAATGAGCAGTTCTTC.